This section outlines one TCR beta chain sequence together with its context. A read error may account for a junction end that differs from germline. There were at least 5 micrograms of total RNA extracted from every sample. From germline, CDR1 is SGHTA and CDR2 FQGNSA. This CDR3 region has 15 residues. This specimen belongs to a study of blood T cells in healthy people across ages. A sample-barcoded 5' primer and a J-beta primer mix were used in a second PCR of roughly 7 to 12 cycles. TCRdb re-called the 5' RACE reads through MiXCR, storing one row per CDR3 protein. The sample records around 700,000 distinct CDR3 sequences, around 25% being singletons. This same sample was also taken into another study, of T cells of mothers and their children.

This receptor was identified in a boy younger than 18 in good health. Sample: blood. The gene calls are TRBV7-2 and TRBJ2-1, with 8 bases aligning to TRBD2. CDR3 bases: TGTGCCCGCAGCTTCGGCGGGAGGAGCTACAATGAGCAGTTCTTC. Amino acid sequence: CARSFGGRSYNEQFF.